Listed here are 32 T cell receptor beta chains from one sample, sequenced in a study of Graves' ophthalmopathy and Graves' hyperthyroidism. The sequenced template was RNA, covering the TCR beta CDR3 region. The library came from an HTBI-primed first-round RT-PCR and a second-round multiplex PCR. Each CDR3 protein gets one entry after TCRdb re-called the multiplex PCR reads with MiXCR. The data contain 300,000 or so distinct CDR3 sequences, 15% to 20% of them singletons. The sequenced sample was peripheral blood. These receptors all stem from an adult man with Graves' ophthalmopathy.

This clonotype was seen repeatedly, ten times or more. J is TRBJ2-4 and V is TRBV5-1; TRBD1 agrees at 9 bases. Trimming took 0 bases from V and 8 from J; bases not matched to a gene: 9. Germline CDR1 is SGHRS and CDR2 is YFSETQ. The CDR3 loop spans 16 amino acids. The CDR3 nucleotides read TGCGCCAGCAGCTTGGCGACACAGGGGGCGGGGTACATTCAGTACTTC. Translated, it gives CASSLATQGAGYIQYF.

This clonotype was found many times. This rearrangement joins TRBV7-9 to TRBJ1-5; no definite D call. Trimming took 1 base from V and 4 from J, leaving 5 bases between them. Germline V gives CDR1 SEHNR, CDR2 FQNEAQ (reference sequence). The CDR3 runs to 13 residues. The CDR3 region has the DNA TGTGCCAGCAGCTTAGTTGCGAATCAGCCCCAGCATTTT. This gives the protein CASSLVANQPQHF.

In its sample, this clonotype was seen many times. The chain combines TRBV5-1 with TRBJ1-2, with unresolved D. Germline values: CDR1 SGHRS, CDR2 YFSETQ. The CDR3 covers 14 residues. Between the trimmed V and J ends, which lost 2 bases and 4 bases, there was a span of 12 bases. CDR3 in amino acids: CASSLLTGSYGYTF. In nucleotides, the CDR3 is TGCGCCAGCAGCTTATTGACTGGTTCCTATGGCTACACCTTC.

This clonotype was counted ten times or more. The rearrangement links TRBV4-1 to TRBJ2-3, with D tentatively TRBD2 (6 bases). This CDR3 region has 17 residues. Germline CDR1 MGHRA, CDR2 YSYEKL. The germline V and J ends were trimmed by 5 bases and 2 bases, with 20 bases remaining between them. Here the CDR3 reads CASSVRLDQIDTDTQYF. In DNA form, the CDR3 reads TGCGCCAGCAGCGTCCGACTAGACCAGATAGACACAGATACGCAGTATTTT.

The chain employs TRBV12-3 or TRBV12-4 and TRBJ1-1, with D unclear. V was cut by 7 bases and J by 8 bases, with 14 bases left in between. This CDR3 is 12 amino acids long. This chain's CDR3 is CASTLLGREAFF. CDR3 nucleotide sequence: TGTGCCAGCACCCTGCTCGGCAGAGAAGCTTTCTTT.

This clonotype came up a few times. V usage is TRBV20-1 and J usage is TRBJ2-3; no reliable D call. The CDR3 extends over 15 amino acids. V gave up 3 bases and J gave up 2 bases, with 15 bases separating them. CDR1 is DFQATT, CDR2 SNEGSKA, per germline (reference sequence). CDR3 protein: CSASPGQAYTDTQYF. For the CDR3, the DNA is TGCAGTGCTAGTCCCGGGCAAGCTTACACAGATACGCAGTATTTT.

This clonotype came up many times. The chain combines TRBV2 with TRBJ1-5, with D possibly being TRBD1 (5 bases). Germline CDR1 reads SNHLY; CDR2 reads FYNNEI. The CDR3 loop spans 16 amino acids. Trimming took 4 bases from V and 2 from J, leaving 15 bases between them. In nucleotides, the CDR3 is TGTGCCAGCAGTGGGGGACCCGCGGTCGGCAATCAGCCCCAGCATTTT. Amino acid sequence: CASSGGPAVGNQPQHF.

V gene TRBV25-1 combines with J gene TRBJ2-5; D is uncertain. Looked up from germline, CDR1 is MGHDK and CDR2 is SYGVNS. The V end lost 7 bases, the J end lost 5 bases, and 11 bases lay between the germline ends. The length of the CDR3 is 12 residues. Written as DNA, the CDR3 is TGTGCCAGCACTGGAAGGCTGGAGACCCAGTACTTC. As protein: CASTGRLETQYF.

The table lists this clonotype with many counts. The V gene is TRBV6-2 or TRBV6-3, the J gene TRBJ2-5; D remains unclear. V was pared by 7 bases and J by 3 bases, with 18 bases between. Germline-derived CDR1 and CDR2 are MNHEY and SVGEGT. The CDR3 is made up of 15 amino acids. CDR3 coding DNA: TGTGCCAGCAACCCCCGCTCCTTTGGGGAAGAGACCCAGTACTTC. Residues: CASNPRSFGEETQYF.

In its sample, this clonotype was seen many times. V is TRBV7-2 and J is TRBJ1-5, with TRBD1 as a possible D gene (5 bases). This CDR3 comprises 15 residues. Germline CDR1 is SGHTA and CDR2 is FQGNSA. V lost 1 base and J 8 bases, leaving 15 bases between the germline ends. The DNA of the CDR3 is TGTGCCAGCAGCTTAGTCGGTGGGGGGACGGAGCCCCAGCATTTT. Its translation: CASSLVGGGTEPQHF.

The CDR3 here is CASSYSLLEGGGELFF. For the CDR3, the DNA is TGTGCCAGCAGTTACTCCCTCCTGGAGGGCGGCGGGGAGCTGTTTTTT. The rearrangement links TRBV6-5 to TRBJ2-2, with D possibly TRBD2 on 6 matching bases. In germline, CDR1 is MNHEY, CDR2 SVGAGI. This CDR3 has 16 residues. V was shortened by 0 bases and J by 7 bases, with 15 bases between the two germline ends.

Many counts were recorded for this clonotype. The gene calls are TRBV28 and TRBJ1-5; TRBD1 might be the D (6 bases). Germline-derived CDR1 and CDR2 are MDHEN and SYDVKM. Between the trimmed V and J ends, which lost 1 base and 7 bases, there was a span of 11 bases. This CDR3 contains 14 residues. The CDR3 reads CASSLYRDYQPQHF. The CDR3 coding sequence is TGTGCCAGCAGTTTATACAGGGATTACCAGCCCCAGCATTTT.

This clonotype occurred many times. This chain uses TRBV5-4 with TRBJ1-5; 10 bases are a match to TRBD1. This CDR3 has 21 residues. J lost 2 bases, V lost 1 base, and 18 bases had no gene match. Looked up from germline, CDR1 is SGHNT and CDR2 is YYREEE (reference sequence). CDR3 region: CASSLTAMGTGDRKGNQPQHF. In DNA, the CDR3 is TGTGCCAGCAGCTTGACTGCGATGGGGACAGGGGACCGTAAGGGCAATCAGCCCCAGCATTTT.

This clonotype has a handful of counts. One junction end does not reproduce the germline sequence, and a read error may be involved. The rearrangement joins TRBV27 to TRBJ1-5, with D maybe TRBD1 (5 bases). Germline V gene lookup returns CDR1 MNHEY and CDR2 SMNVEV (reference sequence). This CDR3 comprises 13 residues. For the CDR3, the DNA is TGTGCCAGCAGCCTCAGGGTCCATCAGCCCCAGCTTTTT. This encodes CASSLRVHQPQLF.

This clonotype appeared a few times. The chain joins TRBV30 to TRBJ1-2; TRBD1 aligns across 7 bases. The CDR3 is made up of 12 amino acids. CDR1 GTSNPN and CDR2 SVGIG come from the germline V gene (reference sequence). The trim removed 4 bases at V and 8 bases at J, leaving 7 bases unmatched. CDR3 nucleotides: TGTGCCTGGAACCTCGGACAGGACGGCTACACCTTC. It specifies CAWNLGQDGYTF.

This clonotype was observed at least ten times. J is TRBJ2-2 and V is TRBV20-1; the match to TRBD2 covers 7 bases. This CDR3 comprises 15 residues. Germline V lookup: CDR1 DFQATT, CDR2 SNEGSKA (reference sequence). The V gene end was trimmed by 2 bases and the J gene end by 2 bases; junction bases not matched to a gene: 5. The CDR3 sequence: CSARRASGNTGELFF. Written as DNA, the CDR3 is TGCAGTGCTAGAAGGGCTAGCGGCAACACCGGGGAGCTGTTTTTT.

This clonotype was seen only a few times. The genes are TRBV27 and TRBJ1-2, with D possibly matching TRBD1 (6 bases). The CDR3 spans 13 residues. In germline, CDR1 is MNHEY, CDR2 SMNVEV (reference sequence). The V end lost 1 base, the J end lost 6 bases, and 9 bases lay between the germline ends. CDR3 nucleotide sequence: TGTGCCAGCAGTTTATTGACAGGCAATGGCTACACCTTC. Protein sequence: CASSLLTGNGYTF.

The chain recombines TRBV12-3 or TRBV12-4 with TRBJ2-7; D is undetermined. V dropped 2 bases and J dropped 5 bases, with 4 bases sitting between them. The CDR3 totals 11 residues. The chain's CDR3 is CASSLNDEQYF. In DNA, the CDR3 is TGTGCCAGCAGTTTAAATGACGAGCAGTACTTC.

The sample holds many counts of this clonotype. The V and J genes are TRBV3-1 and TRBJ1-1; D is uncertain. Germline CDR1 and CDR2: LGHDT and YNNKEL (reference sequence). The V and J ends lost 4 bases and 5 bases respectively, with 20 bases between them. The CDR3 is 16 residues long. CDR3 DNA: TGTGCCAGCAGCCGCCGTGCGGGTTTGAGTAATACTGAAGCTTTCTTT. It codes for CASSRRAGLSNTEAFF.

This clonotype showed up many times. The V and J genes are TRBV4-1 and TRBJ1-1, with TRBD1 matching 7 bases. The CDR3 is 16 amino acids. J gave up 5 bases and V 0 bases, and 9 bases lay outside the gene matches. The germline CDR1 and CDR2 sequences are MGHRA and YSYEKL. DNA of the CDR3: TGCGCCAGCAGCCAAGACCCTCACAGGGGACAAACTGAAGCTTTCTTT. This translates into CASSQDPHRGQTEAFF.

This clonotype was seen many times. The CDR3 DNA reads TGTGCCAGCACCACAGGTGCTTATAACTATGGCTACACCTTC. Protein sequence: CASTTGAYNYGYTF. The V gene is TRBV28, the J gene TRBJ1-2; a possible D gene is TRBD1 (5 bases). The CDR3 has 14 residues. In germline, CDR1 is MDHEN, CDR2 SYDVKM. V shed 7 bases and J shed 1 base, with 13 bases lying between them.

The CDR3 DNA follows: TGTGCCAGCTCACCTGACAGGGGCCAGCCCCAGCATTTT. Translating it yields CASSPDRGQPQHF. The gene calls are TRBV18 and TRBJ1-5; 8 bases map to TRBD1. After removal of 3 bases from V and 7 bases from J, the junction contained 2 bases not matched to a gene. The length of the CDR3 is 13 residues. Germline CDR1 is KGHSH and CDR2 is LQKENI.

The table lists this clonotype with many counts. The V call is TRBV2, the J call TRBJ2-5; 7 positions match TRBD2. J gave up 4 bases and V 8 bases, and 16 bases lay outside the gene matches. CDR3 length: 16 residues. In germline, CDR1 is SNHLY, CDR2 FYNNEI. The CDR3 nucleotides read TGTGCCAGCGGCAACGTTTTTGCGGGGGTTAGAGAGACCCAGTACTTC. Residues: CASGNVFAGVRETQYF.

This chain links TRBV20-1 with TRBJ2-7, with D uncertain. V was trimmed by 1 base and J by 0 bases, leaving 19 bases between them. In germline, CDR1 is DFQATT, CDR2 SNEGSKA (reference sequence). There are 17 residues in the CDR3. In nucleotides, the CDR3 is TGCAGTGCTAGAGGGGAAGGGTGGACCAGGAGCTCCTACGAGCAGTACTTC. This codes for CSARGEGWTRSSYEQYF.

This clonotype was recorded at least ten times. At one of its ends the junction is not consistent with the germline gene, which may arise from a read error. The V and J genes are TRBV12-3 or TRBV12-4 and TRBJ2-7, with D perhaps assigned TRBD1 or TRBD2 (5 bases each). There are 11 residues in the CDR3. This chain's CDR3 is CASSRSRDRNF. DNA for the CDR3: TGTGCCAGCAGTCGAAGCCGGGACCGAAACTTC.

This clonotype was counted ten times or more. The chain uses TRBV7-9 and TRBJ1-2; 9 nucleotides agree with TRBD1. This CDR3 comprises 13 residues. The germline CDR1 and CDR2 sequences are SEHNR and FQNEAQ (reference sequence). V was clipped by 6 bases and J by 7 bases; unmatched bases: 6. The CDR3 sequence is CASRPQGASGYTF. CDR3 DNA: TGTGCCAGCAGACCACAGGGGGCCAGTGGCTACACCTTC.

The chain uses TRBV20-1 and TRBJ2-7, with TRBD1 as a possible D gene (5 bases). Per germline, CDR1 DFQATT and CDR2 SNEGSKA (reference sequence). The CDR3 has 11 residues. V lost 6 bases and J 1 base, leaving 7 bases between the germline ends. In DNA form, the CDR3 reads TGCAGTGCAGGGGCGTCCTACGAGCAGTACTTC. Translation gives CSAGASYEQYF.

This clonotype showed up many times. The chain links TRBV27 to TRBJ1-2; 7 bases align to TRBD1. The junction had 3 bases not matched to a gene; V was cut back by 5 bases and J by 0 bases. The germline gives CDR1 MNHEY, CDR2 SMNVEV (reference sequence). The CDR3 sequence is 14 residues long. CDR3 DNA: TGTGCCAGCAGTCGGACAGGATCTAACTATGGCTACACCTTC. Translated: CASSRTGSNYGYTF.

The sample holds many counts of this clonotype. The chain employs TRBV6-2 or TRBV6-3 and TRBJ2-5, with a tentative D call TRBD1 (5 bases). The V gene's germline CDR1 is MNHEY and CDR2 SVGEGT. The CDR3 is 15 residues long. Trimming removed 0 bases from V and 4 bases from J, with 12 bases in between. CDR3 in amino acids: CASSYSYSRGETQYF. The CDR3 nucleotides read TGTGCCAGCAGTTACTCGTACAGTAGGGGAGAGACCCAGTACTTC.

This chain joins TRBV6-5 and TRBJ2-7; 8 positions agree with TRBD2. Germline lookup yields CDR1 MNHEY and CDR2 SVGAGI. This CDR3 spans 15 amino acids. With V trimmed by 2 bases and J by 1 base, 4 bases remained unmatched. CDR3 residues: CASSYPSGSSYEQYF. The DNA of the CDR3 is TGTGCCAGCAGTTACCCCAGCGGGAGTTCCTACGAGCAGTACTTC.

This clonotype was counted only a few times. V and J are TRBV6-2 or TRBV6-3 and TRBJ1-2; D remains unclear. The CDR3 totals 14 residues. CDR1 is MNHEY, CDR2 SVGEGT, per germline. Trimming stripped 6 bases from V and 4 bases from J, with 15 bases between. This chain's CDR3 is CASSTAGGSYGYTF. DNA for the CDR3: TGTGCCAGCAGCACCGCGGGAGGTAGCTATGGCTACACCTTC.

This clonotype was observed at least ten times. CDR3 loop: CASSLQGRGQETQYF. CDR3 coding DNA: TGCGCCAGCAGCTTGCAAGGCAGGGGCCAAGAGACCCAGTACTTC. The chain uses TRBV5-1 and TRBJ2-5, with D perhaps TRBD1 (6 bases). Germline V gives CDR1 SGHRS, CDR2 YFSETQ. This CDR3 spans 15 amino acids. Between the trimmed V and J ends, which lost 1 base and 1 base, there was a span of 11 bases. Looking up the rest from reference TRBV5-1 and TRBJ2-5 gives the full variable domain: KAGVTQTPRYLIKTRGQQVTLSCSPISGHRSVSWYQQTPGQGLQFLFEYFSETQRNKGNFPGRFSGRQFSNSRSEMNVSTLELGDSALYLCASSLQGRGQETQYFGPGTRLLVL.